This T cell receptor (beta chain) stems from a study of beta chain features in type 1 diabetes. Whole-study findings and limits: A moderate, significant TCRB CDR3 shortening appeared in type 1 diabetes across four CD4+ subsets. Type 1 diabetes patients had fewer VDJ junction insertions and more deletions.

This clone was counted only a few times. The antigen remains unidentified. As every portion of the isolated RNA was reverse transcribed, the sequencing read expressed TCRB transcripts. Method: immunoSEQ multiplex PCR; TCRdb's copy keeps in-frame clones and lacks some. The table records 640,000 or so clones, around 15% of them present only once. The TCR comes from a man younger than 35 with type 1 diabetes. The specimen was naive CD4+ T cells from blood.

The DNA of the CDR3 is TGTGCCAGTAGTACCAGGGGGACGGCATTGTGGGAGACCCAGTACTTC. Translating gives CASSTRGTALWETQYF. V gene TRBV19 combines with J gene TRBJ2-5; TRBD1 aligns across 7 bases. Germline-derived CDR1 and CDR2 are LNHDA and SQIVND (reference sequence). CDR3 length: 16 residues. Germline trimming cut 4 bases from V and 5 bases from J; bases unmatched to any gene: 13.